The entry that follows covers one TCR beta chain sequence. Its specificity is unknown. Axillary draining lymph nodes of breast cancer patients supplied the node samples. The data were taken from a study of breast tumors, draining lymph nodes, adjacent tissues. Overall study findings and caveats: Compared with lymph nodes, tumors were less diverse; compared with nontumor tissue, more. That most tumor T cells come from lymph nodes remained unproven.

TCRdb re-called the multiplex PCR reads through MiXCR, storing one row per CDR3 protein. The sample lists some 130,000 distinct CDR3 sequences, 20% seen once, with 3% to 4% in the top ten. The CDR3 length is 17 residues. V dropped 3 bases and J dropped 2 bases, with 17 bases sitting between them. CDR1 and CDR2 (germline): DFQATT, SNEGSKA (reference sequence). The clonotype was recovered from a female donor with breast cancer. Some clones in this sample may be carry-over from other donors' samples. This chain joins TRBV20-1 and TRBJ2-6; D is perhaps TRBD1 (7 bases). The specimen was axillary lymph node tissue. CDR3 residues: CSASRGRGRTGANVLTF. The CDR3 nucleotides are TGCAGTGCTAGTAGGGGCAGGGGGAGGACTGGGGCCAACGTCCTGACTTTC.